The 27 T cell receptor beta chains listed next were all sequenced from one sample in a study of cytomegalovirus exposure and HLA in healthy donors. It was with 60 Vbeta and 13 Jbeta primers that the PCR ran. The protocol was immunoSEQ multiplex PCR, while the TCRdb copy is restricted to in-frame clones and leaves out a portion. Altogether roughly 61,000 clones are present, 80% being singletons, with the ten largest covering approximately 6%. Source material: PBMCs. Receptors originate from a male donor in good health and CMV-seronegative.

The chain carries TRBV10-3 and TRBJ2-1, with 8 bases identical to TRBD2. There are 14 residues in the CDR3. The junction had 3 bases not matched to a gene; V was cut back by 7 bases and J by 1 base. Per the germline V gene, CDR1 is ENHRY and CDR2 is SYGVKD. The CDR3 sequence is CAINGGASYNEQFF. In DNA, the CDR3 is TGTGCCATCAACGGGGGGGCATCCTACAATGAGCAGTTCTTC.

The chain links TRBV19 to TRBJ1-5, with 7 bases fitting TRBD1. V lost 6 bases to trimming and J lost 6 bases; unmatched junction nucleotides: 8. Germline V gene data show CDR1 as LNHDA and CDR2 as SQIVND (reference sequence). This CDR3 spans 14 amino acids. CDR3 bases: TGTGCCAGTAGCCACACAGGGGAGCGTCAGCCCCAGCATTTT. Encoded protein: CASSHTGERQPQHF. Variable domain in full (rest from reference TRBV19 and TRBJ1-5): DGGITQSPKYLFRKEGQNVTLSCEQNLNHDAMYWYRQDPGQGLRLIYYSQIVNDFQKGDIAEGYSVSREKKESFPLTVTSAQKNPTAFYLCASSHTGERQPQHFGDGTRLSIL.

The gene calls are TRBV7-9 and TRBJ1-2; 8 bases agree with TRBD1. Germline loops: CDR1 SEHNR, CDR2 FQNEAQ (reference sequence). The junction had 7 bases not matched to a gene; V was cut back by 5 bases and J by 2 bases. The CDR3 covers 15 residues. CDR3 protein: CASSIGQGTNYGYTF. CDR3 sequence (DNA): TGTGCCAGCAGCATCGGACAGGGAACCAACTATGGCTACACCTTC.

DNA for the CDR3: TGTGCCAGCAGTGAAAGAATGGACTCCTTAAGTGCAACTAATGAAAAACTGTTTTTT. Translation: CASSERMDSLSATNEKLFF. The chain employs TRBV2 and TRBJ1-4; unclear D gene. The germline gives CDR1 SNHLY, CDR2 FYNNEI. This CDR3 is built from 19 residues. V lost 2 bases to trimming and J lost 0 bases, with 19 bases between them.

The V and J genes are TRBV7-6 and TRBJ2-7, with D possibly matching TRBD2 (7 bases). V was cut by 5 bases and J by 1 base, with 18 bases left in between. The CDR3 length is 16 residues. The germline V gene encodes CDR1 SGHVS and CDR2 FNYEAQ. The CDR3 coding sequence is TGTGCCAGCAGCCCCATGGCTGGGGGGGCGTCCTACGAGCAGTACTTC. Its protein product is CASSPMAGGASYEQYF. Complete variable domain (other parts from reference TRBV7-6 and TRBJ2-7): GAGVSQSPRYKVTKRGQDVALRCDPISGHVSLYWYRQALGQGPEFLTYFNYEAQQDKSGLPNDRFSAERPEGSISTLTIQRTEQRDSAMYRCASSPMAGGASYEQYFGPGTRLTVT.

About this clone: The junction departs from the called germline gene at one end, perhaps through a read error. This chain connects TRBV27 to TRBJ1-4, with 7 positions matching TRBD1. CDR3 length: 19 amino acids. Germline-derived CDR1 and CDR2 are MNHEY and SMNVEV (reference sequence). DNA of the CDR3: TGTGCCAGCAGTTCGATACAGGGGAGCTTAATACCAACTAATGAAGAACTGTTTTTT. Residues: CASSSIQGSLIPTNEELFF.

This chain connects TRBV6-5 to TRBJ1-1; 7 bases align to TRBD1. The CDR3 is 14 amino acids. From germline, CDR1 is MNHEY and CDR2 SVGAGI. The V gene end was trimmed by 6 bases and the J gene end by 4 bases; junction bases not matched to a gene: 8. As DNA, the CDR3 is TGTGCCAGCAGGAACAGGGGCGATAGCACTGAAGCTTTCTTT. This gives the protein CASRNRGDSTEAFF.

This sequence joins TRBV6-6 and TRBJ2-3; TRBD1 agrees at 7 bases. Germline CDR1 and CDR2: MNHNY and SVGAGI (reference sequence). The junction had 7 bases not matched to a gene; V was cut back by 5 bases and J by 2 bases. The CDR3 has 15 residues. The CDR3 bases are TGTGCCAGCAGTAACAGGGGTTCCCTCACAGATACGCAGTATTTT. Amino acids: CASSNRGSLTDTQYF.

The chain has TRBV5-8 and TRBJ1-1; no clear D. This CDR3 comprises 9 residues. Per germline, CDR1 SGHTS and CDR2 YDEGEE. Trimming shortened V by 7 bases and J by 5 bases, and 3 bases separated the two germline ends. CDR3 region: CASLTEAFF. The DNA of the CDR3 is TGTGCCAGCCTTACTGAAGCTTTCTTT. The whole variable domain, remainder taken from reference TRBV5-8 and TRBJ1-1, is EAGVTQSPTHLIKTRGQQATLRCSPISGHTSVYWYQQALGLGLQFLLWYDEGEERNRGNFPPRFSGRQFPNYSSELNVNALELEDSALYLCASLTEAFFGQGTRLTVV.

The chain couples TRBV4-2 to TRBJ2-5, with 13 bases aligning to TRBD2. The CDR3 is 16 residues long. After removal of 2 bases from V and 4 bases from J, the junction contained 4 bases not matched to a gene. Germline values: CDR1 LGHNA, CDR2 YNFKEQ. The CDR3 bases are TGTGCCAGCAGCCAAACTAGCGGGGGGGCCAGAGAGACCCAGTACTTC. It specifies CASSQTSGGARETQYF.

This clone has only a few counts. This chain's CDR3 is CASINLMNPRDTEAFF. The CDR3 DNA reads as TGTGCCAGCATTAACTTAATGAACCCGAGGGACACTGAAGCTTTCTTT. The gene calls are TRBV2 and TRBJ1-1; the D is unclear. Germline-derived CDR1 and CDR2 are SNHLY and FYNNEI. The ends were cut back, 7 bases at V and 3 bases at J, with 21 bases in the middle. The CDR3 is made up of 16 amino acids.

V and J are TRBV9 and TRBJ2-2; TRBD2 might be the D (5 bases). Germline CDR1 is SGDLS and CDR2 is YYNGEE. The CDR3 has 16 residues. Trimming removed 0 bases from V and 1 base from J, with 10 bases in between. CDR3 amino acids: CASSVEPGKNTGELFF. CDR3 nucleotide sequence: TGTGCCAGCAGCGTAGAGCCCGGGAAGAACACCGGGGAGCTGTTTTTT. Using reference TRBV9 and TRBJ2-2 for the parts outside the CDR3, the full variable domain is DSGVTQTPKHLITATGQRVTLRCSPRSGDLSVYWYQQSLDQGLQFLIQYYNGEERAKGNILERFSAQQFPDLHSELNLSSLELGDSALYFCASSVEPGKNTGELFFGEGSRLTVL.

This sequence joins TRBV27 and TRBJ1-1; a weak D match, TRBD1 (6 bases). Trimming took off 9 bases at V and 5 bases at J, with 22 bases between the two ends. Germline V gives CDR1 MNHEY, CDR2 SMNVEV (reference sequence). This CDR3 has 15 residues. CDR3 nucleotides: TGTGCCAGTGCAAGGGGGGGGACTCCCCTTACTGAAGCTTTCTTT. The encoded protein is CASARGGTPLTEAFF.

This rearrangement joins TRBV29-1 to TRBJ2-3; D ambiguous. V was shortened by 7 bases and J by 5 bases, with 7 bases between the two germline ends. The V gene's germline CDR1 is SQVTM and CDR2 ANQGSEA. CDR3 size: 10 residues. The CDR3 nucleotides read TGCAGCGCAGAACAAGATACGCAGTATTTT. Translating gives CSAEQDTQYF.

V gene TRBV5-5 combines with J gene TRBJ2-3; D may be TRBD2 (6 bases). Per germline, CDR1 SGHKS and CDR2 YYEKEE (reference sequence). Trimming cost V 4 bases and J 1 base, with 13 bases left between them. The CDR3 consists of 15 residues. CDR3: CASSRLTGGTDTQYF. The DNA for the CDR3 is TGTGCCAGCAGCCGTTTAACGGGGGGCACAGATACGCAGTATTTT.

CDR3 protein: CASSLAGRYGYTF. CDR3 DNA: TGTGCCAGCAGCTTAGCAGGGAGGTATGGCTACACCTTC. The V gene is TRBV7-9, the J gene TRBJ1-2; D not certain. Germline V lookup: CDR1 SEHNR, CDR2 FQNEAQ (reference sequence). The CDR3 contains 13 residues. Deletions cut 0 bases from V and 5 bases from J, with 7 bases between.

This clone has a handful of counts. This chain links TRBV7-2 with TRBJ1-4; 8 bases are shared with TRBD1. Germline CDR1 SGHTA, CDR2 FQGNSA. V lost 2 bases to trimming and J lost 8 bases; unmatched junction nucleotides: 4. There are 14 residues in the CDR3. CDR3 sequence reads: CASSLRDRPEKLFF. The CDR3 nucleotides read TGTGCCAGCAGCTTACGGGACAGGCCCGAAAAACTGTTTTTT.

This clone was observed a few times. This chain uses TRBV10-3 with TRBJ2-1; TRBD1 might be the D (6 bases). The CDR3 is made up of 15 amino acids. Deletions cut 3 bases from V and 7 bases from J, with 16 bases between. Per the germline V gene, CDR1 is ENHRY and CDR2 is SYGVKD. The CDR3 DNA reads TGTGCCATCAGTGATGAGAGGGGGAGATCGAATGAGCAGTTCTTC. It yields the protein CAISDERGRSNEQFF.

The V and J genes are TRBV7-2 and TRBJ2-3; 7 nucleotides agree with TRBD2. Trimming at V came to 5 bases and at J to 2 bases, leaving 7 bases not matched to a gene. Per germline, CDR1 SGHTA and CDR2 FQGNSA. This CDR3 contains 15 residues. The CDR3 protein is CASSAQAGNTDTQYF. CDR3 DNA: TGTGCCAGCAGCGCCCAAGCGGGGAACACAGATACGCAGTATTTT.

A few counts support this clone. V and J are TRBV19 and TRBJ1-1, with D tentatively TRBD1 (5 bases). Germline lookup yields CDR1 LNHDA and CDR2 SQIVND (reference sequence). CDR3 length: 13 residues. With 7 bases removed from V and 3 bases from J, the gap between germline ends came to 12 bases. The CDR3 DNA follows: TGTGCCAGTATGGGGGAGGGGTACACTGAAGCTTTCTTT. Translating gives CASMGEGYTEAFF.

The chain joins TRBV11-3 to TRBJ2-1; perhaps TRBD1 as D (6 bases). V lost 6 bases and J lost 0, with 12 bases in between. The CDR3 is 15 residues long. Germline CDR1 is SGHNT and CDR2 is YENEEA. CDR3: CASSSGQTSYNEQFF. For the CDR3, the DNA is TGTGCCAGCAGTTCCGGACAGACCTCCTACAATGAGCAGTTCTTC.

This sequence joins TRBV11-3 and TRBJ2-5; TRBD1 matches 7 bases. Germline values: CDR1 SGHNT, CDR2 YENEEA. The V segment lost 5 bases and the J segment 5 bases; nucleotides outside the gene matches: 8. There are 14 residues in the CDR3. CDR3 bases: TGTGCCAGCAGCCCCGAGACAGGGCGTGAGACCCAGTACTTC. Its protein product is CASSPETGRETQYF. The full variable domain, rest sourced from reference TRBV11-3 and TRBJ2-5, is EAGVVQSPRYKIIEKKQPVAFWCNPISGHNTLYWYLQNLGQGPELLIRYENEEAVDDSQLPKDRFSAERLKGVDSTLKIQPAELGDSAVYLCASSPETGRETQYFGPGTRLLVL.

This clone was observed a handful of times. Other DNA sequences in this specimen translate into the identical CDR3. The chain employs TRBV4-1 and TRBJ1-1; 11 bases map to TRBD1. This CDR3 region has 14 residues. With V trimmed by 3 bases and J by 4 bases, 1 base remained unmatched. Germline CDR1 is MGHRA and CDR2 is YSYEKL. Written as DNA, the CDR3 is TGCGCCAGCAGCCAGGGACAGGGGGGCACTGAAGCTTTCTTT. Amino acids: CASSQGQGGTEAFF.

Only a few counts were recorded for this clone. This rearrangement joins TRBV10-3 to TRBJ1-2, with TRBD1 matching 11 bases. From germline, CDR1 is ENHRY and CDR2 SYGVKD. V lost 2 bases, J lost 0 bases, and 11 bases stayed unmatched. The CDR3 contains 19 residues. The CDR3 region has the DNA TGTGCCATCAGTGAGCCGTATTCCGGGACAGGGGGACCTAACTATGGCTACACCTTC. As protein: CAISEPYSGTGGPNYGYTF.

The chain combines TRBV27 with TRBJ1-2, with D tentatively TRBD1 (6 bases). Germline values: CDR1 MNHEY, CDR2 SMNVEV (reference sequence). The V gene lost 6 bases and the J gene lost 2 bases, with 16 bases spanning the gap. This CDR3 has 15 amino acids. The CDR3 DNA reads as TGTGCCAGCAGATACCGGACAGAGCCCAACTATGGCTACACCTTC. Encoded protein: CASRYRTEPNYGYTF.

The V call is TRBV5-4, the J call TRBJ2-5; possible D gene TRBD2, 5 bases. Germline CDR1 and CDR2: SGHNT and YYREEE (reference sequence). The CDR3 consists of 14 residues. V shed 6 bases and J shed 1 base, with 13 bases lying between them. Written as DNA, the CDR3 is TGTGCCAGCACCCTGGCGGGCGCCCAAGAGACCCAGTACTTC. Translated: CASTLAGAQETQYF.

The rearrangement uses TRBV7-2 and TRBJ2-7; D gene ambiguous. CDR1 SGHTA and CDR2 FQGNSA come from the germline V gene. The CDR3 loop spans 15 amino acids. The V gene lost 0 bases and the J gene lost 7 bases, with 16 bases spanning the gap. DNA of the CDR3: TGTGCCAGCAGCTTAGCGAGGCCCCCGGCCGGGGAGCAGTACTTC. Translating gives CASSLARPPAGEQYF.